This is a list of T cell receptor beta chains from one sample in a study of T cell responses to AZD1222 COVID-19 vaccine. Libraries were prepared by immunoSEQ multiplex PCR; TCRdb keeps only in-frame clonotypes and omits some of them. The sample yields 120,000 or so clones, roughly 89% seen once. The source material was peripheral blood, sampled on day 0 of MenACWY control vaccination. The receptors stem from an adult in good health. Both conserved end residues are part of each CDR3. D genes are given only for firm matches. Clone size appears in some rows only: once, few, many, or a class for an expanded clone.

TRBV18	TRBJ2-7	.	.	CASSPRSGLDEQYF	TGTGCCAGCTCACCGAGATCGGGACTCGACGAGCAGTACTTC
TRBV19	TRBJ2-1	.	.	CASSAVSNEQFF	TGTGCCAGTAGTGCCGTCAGCAATGAGCAGTTCTTC
TRBV2	TRBJ2-1	.	.	CASSEGTSTYNEQFF	TGTGCCAGCAGTGAGGGTACTAGTACCTACAATGAGCAGTTCTTC
TRBV27	TRBJ2-7	.	.	CASSLATSSHEQYF	TGTGCCAGCAGTTTGGCGACTAGTTCCCACGAGCAGTACTTC
TRBV5-6	TRBJ2-7	.	many	CASSRTATYEQYF	TGTGCCAGCAGCCGGACGGCCACCTACGAGCAGTACTTC
TRBV7-2	TRBJ2-1	TRBD2	.	CASSTWTSNNEQFF	TGTGCCAGCAGCACCTGGACTAGTAACAATGAGCAGTTCTTC
TRBV9	TRBJ1-3	.	.	CASSVGGGLNTIYF	TGTGCCAGCAGCGTAGGAGGAGGACTAAACACCATATATTTT
TRBV3-1/TRBV3-2	TRBJ1-6	.	few	CASSQHSNSPLHF	TGTGCCAGCAGCCAACACAGCAATTCACCCCTCCACTTT
TRBV24-1	TRBJ2-2	.	.	CATSDFTPSGELFF	TGTGCCACCAGTGATTTTACCCCCAGCGGGGAGCTGTTTTTT
TRBV7-2	TRBJ1-2	.	.	CASSFQMLYSGYTF	TGTGCCAGCAGCTTTCAGATGCTGTATTCTGGCTACACCTTC
TRBV13	TRBJ2-1	.	once	CASSSTSSQNYNEQFF	TGTGCCAGCAGCTCAACTAGCTCCCAAAACTACAATGAGCAGTTCTTC
TRBV5-5	TRBJ1-2	.	.	CASTRILGGSGYTF	TGTGCCAGCACTAGGATCTTGGGGGGCAGTGGCTACACCTTC
TRBV7-9	TRBJ2-3	.	.	CASSLMGGQGVTDTQYF	TGTGCCAGCAGCTTAATGGGGGGGCAGGGAGTGACAGATACGCAGTATTTT
TRBV19	TRBJ2-3	TRBD2	.	CASSTRGTRGADTQYF	TGTGCCAGTAGTACTCGCGGGACTAGAGGGGCAGATACGCAGTATTTT
TRBV27	TRBJ1-6	.	.	CASSGLMPNSPLHF	TGTGCCAGCAGTGGATTGATGCCTAATTCACCCCTCCACTTT
TRBV9	TRBJ2-2	TRBD2	.	CASSVGGLAGGPYTGELFF	TGTGCCAGCAGCGTAGGCGGACTAGCGGGAGGGCCGTACACCGGGGAGCTGTTTTTT
TRBV19	TRBJ2-7	TRBD1	.	CASRDRGRQQYF	TGTGCCAGTAGGGACAGGGGAAGGCAGCAGTACTTC
TRBV30	TRBJ1-2	.	.	CAWNRDSTTYGYTF	TGTGCCTGGAACCGGGACTCGACAACCTATGGCTACACCTTC
TRBV25-1	TRBJ2-7	TRBD2	.	CASRGLAPEQYF	TGTGCCAGCAGGGGACTAGCCCCCGAGCAGTACTTC
TRBV28	TRBJ2-3	TRBD2	.	CASSFLGRDYSPDTQYF	TGTGCCAGCAGTTTCTTGGGCCGGGACTATTCCCCAGATACGCAGTATTTT
TRBV5-6	TRBJ2-7	.	.	CASSLEVGAKSYEQYF	TGTGCCAGCAGCTTGGAGGTGGGGGCAAAATCCTACGAGCAGTACTTC
TRBV19	TRBJ1-2	.	once	CASSPVGEAYGYTF	TGTGCCAGTAGTCCAGTCGGGGAAGCCTATGGCTACACCTTC
TRBV7-9	TRBJ2-3	TRBD2	.	CASSLAGTSGRRDTQYF	TGTGCCAGCAGCTTAGCCGGGACTAGCGGGAGAAGAGATACGCAGTATTTT
TRBV11-3	TRBJ2-5	.	.	CASSLSPAFKETQYF	TGTGCCAGCAGCTTATCACCAGCCTTCAAAGAGACCCAGTACTTC
TRBV5-1	TRBJ1-2	.	once	CASSPGGTPNYGYTF	TGCGCCAGCAGCCCGGGGGGGACACCTAACTATGGCTACACCTTC
TRBV5-1	TRBJ2-1	.	.	CASSSGGTSHNSYNEQFF	TGCGCCAGCAGTTCTGGCGGGACCAGTCATAACTCCTACAATGAGCAGTTCTTC
TRBV30	TRBJ2-6	.	.	CAWVGGSGANVLTF	TGTGCCTGGGTTGGGGGTTCTGGGGCCAACGTCCTGACTTTC
TRBV5-1	TRBJ1-4	TRBD1	.	CASSLGAGGREKLFF	TGCGCCAGCAGCTTGGGGGCAGGGGGACGTGAAAAACTGTTTTTT
TRBV5-6	TRBJ1-2	.	.	CASSLAGVGYGYTF	TGTGCCAGCAGCTTGGCAGGGGTCGGCTATGGCTACACCTTC
TRBV6-6	TRBJ1-1	.	.	CASRRGQVNTEAFF	TGTGCCAGCAGGCGGGGGCAGGTGAACACTGAAGCTTTCTTT
TRBV7-2	TRBJ1-5	TRBD1	once	CASSLGTGENQPQHF	TGTGCCAGCAGCTTGGGCACAGGGGAGAATCAGCCCCAGCATTTT
TRBV6-4	TRBJ1-1	.	.	CASRGPEAFF	TGTGCCAGCAGGGGGCCTGAAGCTTTCTTT
TRBV6-5	TRBJ2-1	.	.	CASIELGSSYNEQFF	TGTGCCAGCATCGAGCTCGGGAGCTCCTACAATGAGCAGTTCTTC
TRBV4-3	TRBJ2-1	TRBD2	.	CASSQYLASGRFNEQFF	TGCGCCAGCAGCCAGTACCTGGCTAGCGGGAGGTTTAATGAGCAGTTCTTC
TRBV6-5	TRBJ1-2	TRBD1	.	CASSFPGQGSYGYTF	TGTGCCAGCAGTTTCCCGGGACAGGGTTCCTATGGCTACACCTTC
TRBV27	TRBJ2-7	.	.	CASSFSPKSSYEQYF	TGTGCCAGCAGTTTCTCCCCAAAGAGCTCCTACGAGCAGTACTTC
TRBV7-9	TRBJ1-1	.	.	CASSRGRFGNTEAFF	TGTGCCAGCAGCCGCGGGCGGTTCGGGAACACTGAAGCTTTCTTT
TRBV6-5	TRBJ2-1	.	.	CASSRINEQFF	TGTGCCAGCAGTAGAATCAATGAGCAGTTCTTC
TRBV29-1	TRBJ1-1	.	.	CSVEPKLNTEAFF	TGCAGCGTTGAACCGAAATTGAACACTGAAGCTTTCTTT
TRBV12-3/TRBV12-4	TRBJ2-5	TRBD2	.	CASRIAGKETQYF	TGTGCCAGCAGGATAGCGGGGAAAGAGACCCAGTACTTC
TRBV2	TRBJ2-1	.	.	CASSEVSGNEQFF	TGTGCCAGCAGTGAAGTCTCCGGGAATGAGCAGTTCTTC
TRBV4-1	TRBJ1-3	TRBD1	.	CASSPRQGHPSGNTIYF	TGCGCCAGCAGCCCGAGACAGGGTCACCCGTCTGGAAACACCATATATTTT
TRBV6-1	TRBJ2-5	.	.	CASSELADEKETQYF	TGTGCCAGCAGTGAACTGGCGGACGAAAAAGAGACCCAGTACTTC
TRBV6-4	TRBJ1-1	.	.	CASREFNFGNTEAFF	TGTGCCAGCAGAGAGTTCAACTTCGGGAACACTGAAGCTTTCTTT
TRBV6-5	TRBJ2-3	.	once	CASSYSSGLSTDTQYF	TGTGCCAGCAGTTACTCTTCCGGGCTCAGCACAGATACGCAGTATTTT
TRBV5-8	TRBJ2-2	TRBD1	.	CASSLPGQRDGELFF	TGTGCCAGCAGCTTACCGGGACAGAGGGACGGGGAGCTGTTTTTT
TRBV12-3/TRBV12-4	TRBJ1-1	.	.	CASHLRRDTEAFF	TGTGCCTCCCACCTAAGGAGGGACACTGAAGCTTTCTTT
TRBV19	TRBJ2-3	.	once	CASGRGDADTQYF	TGTGCCAGTGGCCGGGGCGACGCAGATACGCAGTATTTT
TRBV6-5	TRBJ1-5	.	once	CASSPVGPNQPQHF	TGTGCCAGCAGCCCCGTCGGGCCCAATCAGCCCCAGCATTTT
TRBV15	TRBJ2-4	TRBD1	.	CATSRRQGPNIQYF	TGTGCCACCAGCAGGCGACAGGGGCCGAACATTCAGTACTTC
TRBV27	TRBJ2-3	.	once	CASSLRSDRSDTQYF	TGTGCCAGCAGTTTAAGGAGCGACAGGTCAGATACGCAGTATTTT
TRBV5-1	TRBJ2-5	.	.	CASSLAMGGTEETQYF	TGCGCCAGCAGCCTGGCCATGGGGGGGACAGAAGAGACCCAGTACTTC
TRBV24-1	TRBJ1-1	.	once	CATSDFQHLNTEAFF	TGTGCCACCAGTGATTTCCAACATTTGAACACTGAAGCTTTCTTT
TRBV27	TRBJ2-1	.	.	CASSRGGSDEQFF	TGTGCCAGCAGCCGAGGGGGGTCGGATGAGCAGTTCTTC
TRBV28	TRBJ1-1	TRBD1	.	CASSLRKGARNTEAFF	TGTGCCAGCAGTTTAAGGAAGGGGGCGAGGAACACTGAAGCTTTCTTT
TRBV6-5	TRBJ2-7	.	.	CASSYGDVSSYEQYF	TGTGCCAGCAGTTACGGGGACGTCAGCTCCTACGAGCAGTACTTC
TRBV2	TRBJ2-2	TRBD1	.	CASSGDRGFAGELFF	TGTGCCAGCAGTGGGGACAGGGGGTTTGCGGGGGAGCTGTTTTTT
TRBV24-1	TRBJ2-3	TRBD1	once	CATSDLGTGGTDTQYF	TGTGCCACCAGTGATTTGGGGACAGGAGGCACAGATACGCAGTATTTT
TRBV19	TRBJ1-2	.	.	CASSTPHLGAHGYTF	TGTGCCAGTAGTACCCCCCACCTGGGGGCGCATGGCTACACCTTC
TRBV5-1	TRBJ1-4	.	.	CASSLGGEKLFF	TGCGCCAGCAGCCTCGGCGGTGAAAAACTGTTTTTT